Presented here are 4 T cell receptor beta chains from one specimen sequenced in a study of T cells after yellow fever vaccination. Each CDR3 protein gets one entry after TCRdb re-called the 5' RACE reads with MiXCR. The sample yields hundreds of thousands of distinct CDR3 sequences, approximately 13% seen once. This sample comprised PBMCs, obtained on the day of the yellow fever booster vaccination. These TCRs come from a man aged 25 to 40 who received the YFV17D yellow fever vaccine.

At least ten counts were recorded for this clonotype. This chain joins TRBV28 and TRBJ2-7; 7 nucleotides agree with TRBD1. Germline CDR1 and CDR2: MDHEN and SYDVKM. J lost 1 base, V lost 6 bases, and 9 bases had no gene match. CDR3 size: 15 residues. CDR3 sequence: CASRVDRASSYEQYF. CDR3 in DNA: TGTGCCAGCAGGGTAGACAGGGCCAGTTCCTACGAGCAGTACTTC.

This chain connects TRBV11-2 to TRBJ2-7; 7 nucleotides match TRBD2. In germline, CDR1 is SGHAT, CDR2 FQNNGV. The V segment lost 4 bases and the J segment 3 bases; nucleotides outside the gene matches: 9. This CDR3 comprises 15 residues. CDR3 nucleotides: TGTGCCAGCAGCTACCCCCTAGCGGAACTCTACGAGCAGTACTTC. Translating gives CASSYPLAELYEQYF.

At least ten counts were recorded for this clonotype. The chain employs TRBV6-5 and TRBJ1-1, with D perhaps TRBD1 (5 bases). There are 14 residues in the CDR3. V lost 4 bases, J lost 7 bases, and 16 bases lay in between. Germline CDR1 MNHEY, CDR2 SVGAGI. The CDR3 spells CASSLDSGSSEAFF. In DNA form, the CDR3 reads TGTGCCAGCAGTTTAGACAGTGGATCGAGTGAAGCTTTCTTT.

This clonotype has at least ten counts. The chain couples TRBV19 to TRBJ2-7; D ambiguous. Deletions cut 3 bases from V and 5 bases from J, with 8 bases between. Germline CDR1 is LNHDA and CDR2 is SQIVND (reference sequence). This CDR3 is 12 amino acids long. The CDR3 DNA is TGTGCCAGTAGTATCTCAACTAACGAGCAGTACTTC. It specifies CASSISTNEQYF.